These T cell receptor beta chains were read from a single sample in a study of cytomegalovirus exposure and HLA in healthy donors. The protocol was immunoSEQ multiplex PCR, while the TCRdb copy is restricted to in-frame clones and leaves out a portion. The sample has about 130,000 clones, about 76% seen once. The sequenced sample was PBMCs. The receptors here all came from an older woman in good health and CMV-seropositive. Both conserved end residues are part of each CDR3. Fields, in order: V gene, clone size, J gene, D gene, CDR3 protein, CDR3 DNA. The D gene is left open where the match is weak. The size entry is marked missing in some rows and otherwise reads once, few, many or a size class.

TRBV19,.,TRBJ2-2,.,CASSRTGELFF,TGTGCCAGTAGCCGCACCGGGGAGCTGTTTTTT
TRBV4-3,.,TRBJ2-3,.,CASSQARGSAGGDTQYF,TGCGCCAGCAGCCAAGCCCGCGGTTCTGCAGGGGGGGATACGCAGTATTTT
TRBV7-2,.,TRBJ1-5,.,CASSFGGGSNQPQHF,TGTGCCAGCAGCTTCGGGGGTGGAAGCAATCAGCCCCAGCATTTT
TRBV20-1,once,TRBJ2-7,TRBD1,CSAEGYRGNYF,TGCAGTGCAGAGGGATACAGGGGGAACTACTTC
TRBV30,.,TRBJ1-2,.,CAWSVPLDGYTF,TGTGCCTGGAGTGTACCATTAGATGGCTACACCTTC
TRBV30,.,TRBJ1-2,.,CAWARVSYGYTF,TGTGCCTGGGCACGGGTCAGCTATGGCTACACCTTC
TRBV19,.,TRBJ1-1,.,CASSTWTAMNTEAFF,TGTGCCAGTAGTACATGGACAGCAATGAACACTGAAGCTTTCTTT
TRBV19,.,TRBJ1-5,.,CASSNAEAGWNNQPQHF,TGTGCCAGTAGCAATGCCGAGGCAGGGTGGAACAATCAGCCCCAGCATTTT
TRBV7-9,.,TRBJ1-2,.,CASTAGASVGGYTF,TGTGCCAGCACCGCGGGGGCCTCGGTTGGAGGCTACACCTTC
TRBV2,medium-sized,TRBJ1-5,TRBD1,CASSEESTGNQPQHF,TGTGCCAGCAGTGAGGAGTCGACAGGGAATCAGCCCCAGCATTTT
TRBV19,.,TRBJ1-2,TRBD1,CASRTLDRGRGGYTF,TGTGCCAGTAGGACCCTGGACAGGGGGCGAGGTGGCTACACCTTC
TRBV7-9,.,TRBJ2-7,TRBD2,CSSSPTSGVYEQYF,TGTTCCAGCAGCCCAACTAGCGGGGTCTACGAGCAGTACTTC
TRBV7-8,.,TRBJ1-5,TRBD1,CASTPGPQGFGNQPQHF,TGTGCCAGCACCCCGGGGCCACAGGGGTTTGGCAATCAGCCCCAGCATTTT
TRBV7-2,few,TRBJ2-1,.,CASSLSYNEQFF,TGTGCCAGCAGCTTATCATACAATGAGCAGTTCTTC
TRBV28,.,TRBJ1-5,.,CATTYSNQPQHF,TGTGCCACTACTTATAGCAATCAGCCCCAGCATTTT
TRBV11-2,.,TRBJ2-7,TRBD2,CASSFAAGVPSYEQYF,TGTGCCAGCAGCTTCGCAGCGGGAGTGCCCTCCTACGAGCAGTACTTC
TRBV19,.,TRBJ2-6,TRBD1,CASSRDRGRLSGANVLTF,TGTGCCAGTAGTAGGGACAGGGGGCGTCTCTCTGGGGCCAACGTCCTGACTTTC
TRBV15,.,TRBJ2-3,TRBD1,CATSSRTGSGTDTQYF,TGTGCCACCAGCTCCCGGACAGGGAGCGGCACAGATACGCAGTATTTT
TRBV19,.,TRBJ1-3,.,CASSISPGRSSGNTIYF,TGTGCCAGTAGTATATCCCCAGGCAGAAGCTCTGGAAACACCATATATTTT
TRBV15,.,TRBJ1-4,TRBD1,CATSRGTDEKLFF,TGTGCCACCAGCAGGGGGACAGATGAAAAACTGTTTTTT
TRBV6-6,once,TRBJ1-5,.,CASSYVDLSNQPQHF,TGTGCCAGCAGTTATGTGGACTTGAGCAATCAGCCCCAGCATTTT
TRBV19,few,TRBJ1-2,TRBD1,CASSQGGGGRTF,TGTGCCAGTAGCCAGGGGGGCGGAGGCCGCACCTTC
TRBV19,.,TRBJ2-5,TRBD1,CASSTGQGDGETQYF,TGTGCCAGTAGTACCGGTCAGGGGGATGGAGAGACCCAGTACTTC
TRBV19,once,TRBJ2-3,.,CASSSGLRKDTQYF,TGTGCCAGTAGTTCAGGGCTCCGCAAGGATACGCAGTATTTT
TRBV7-3,.,TRBJ2-5,TRBD1,CASSWTGTVGETQYF,TGTGCCAGCAGCTGGACCGGGACAGTCGGGGAGACCCAGTACTTC
TRBV30,.,TRBJ2-1,.,CAWAKSSYNEQFF,TGTGCCTGGGCGAAAAGCTCCTACAATGAGCAGTTCTTC
TRBV28,.,TRBJ1-1,.,CASSLVRTEAFF,TGTGCCAGCAGTTTAGTGAGGACTGAAGCTTTCTTT
TRBV4-1,once,TRBJ2-7,TRBD2,CASSQEGDGGGEQYF,TGCGCCAGCAGCCAAGAAGGTGACGGCGGGGGCGAGCAGTACTTC
TRBV5-4,.,TRBJ1-1,.,CASSFGGSFAFF,TGTGCCAGCAGCTTCGGGGGTTCCTTCGCTTTCTTT
TRBV5-1,.,TRBJ2-7,.,CASGWGSGYEQYF,TGCGCCAGCGGGTGGGGGAGCGGGTACGAGCAGTACTTC
TRBV5-4,.,TRBJ1-2,TRBD1,CASSSGQGIYGYTF,TGTGCCAGCAGCTCCGGACAGGGAATCTATGGCTACACCTTC
TRBV5-5,.,TRBJ2-3,.,CASSLAPDTRRNTQYF,TGTGCCAGCAGCTTGGCCCCGGACACTCGACGCAATACGCAGTATTTT
TRBV7-9,.,TRBJ2-3,.,CASSPRGPDTQYF,TGTGCCAGCAGCCCCCGGGGTCCTGATACGCAGTATTTT
TRBV7-2,once,TRBJ1-2,TRBD1,CASSLAIFRQGHYGYTF,TGTGCCAGCAGCTTAGCGATTTTCCGACAGGGCCACTATGGCTACACCTTC
TRBV13,many,TRBJ1-1,TRBD1,CASSSSDRGSGTEAFF,TGTGCCAGCAGCTCCTCAGACAGGGGTAGTGGCACTGAAGCTTTCTTT
TRBV4-1,.,TRBJ2-3,TRBD1,CASSRTPGQGRPDTQYF,TGCGCCAGCAGCCGAACCCCGGGACAGGGGCGCCCAGATACGCAGTATTTT